The present T cell receptor (beta chain) was sequenced within a study of shared clonotypes between healthy human individuals (TCRdb year 2020). For context, the study as a whole: Two women and a few men aged 18 to 49 years were included in the cohort. Per donor, three plates each were used for CD4 naive and CD4 memory, two for CD8 naive, and one for CD8 memory. To estimate repertoire size and how much clonotypes are shared between individuals, the study performed deep sequencing of blood TCR repertoires from roughly five healthy adults. Different laboratories and diverse techniques were used to prepare libraries and sequence TCR repertoires, to increase sequencing depth and limit assay-specific biases. Each donor's leukapheresis produced roughly between roughly 0.85 and 9.5 billion PBMCs. What the study reported, not specific to this receptor: Sampling was limited to blood, and TCR repertoires in tissue likely differ from TCR repertoires in blood. Compared with non-shared clonotypes, clonotypes shared by all four sorted-subset donors had higher generation probabilities. Larger estimated clonotype richness was generally found for naive subsets than for memory subsets. Even with the large sequencing depth, rarefaction of the sorted-subset datasets indicated that sequencing was incomplete. When a few donors were compared, the shared fraction of clonotypes was 5% to 6.5% for naive CD4, 3.5% for naive CD8, 2% to 2.5% for memory CD4, and under 0.5% for memory CD8. Pairwise subsampling led to the expectation that sequencing depth would affect the degree of clonotype sharing among donors. The small number of donors limited the genetic and exposure-history diversity represented.

TCR CDR3 regions were amplified from genomic DNA by multiplex PCR using the deep immunoSEQ assay. Extracted genomic DNA from each cell subset was distributed evenly across all wells of several immunoSEQ 96-well plates, and each plate was treated as a replicate. For sorted subsets, roughly 0.2 ug genomic DNA, equal to tens of thousands of T cell genomes, was loaded into each replicate PCR. The purified libraries were quantified using a Qubit 3.0 fluorometer, sized with a Bioanalyzer 2100, and then quantified again using the KAPA Library Quantification kit. A separate single-read 150-cycle Illumina NextSeq 550 flow cell was used to sequence each immunoSEQ 96-well plate. In the original analysis: Because the immunoSEQ output included only junctional sequences and no quality scores, the filtering could not be the same as the filtering used for full-length reads. Sequences were annotated with PyIR, a Python wrapper for IgBLAST v1.9, using IMGT germline references to assign V/J genes and CDR3. Reads with weak V/J assignments (E-value above 1e-6), missing CDR3, stop codons, out-of-frame junctions, or ambiguous translated residues were removed. V3J clonotypes were defined as sequences sharing the same inferred V gene, J gene, and CDR3 amino acid sequence. Percentage overlap between repertoires was computed as shared unique clonotypes divided by the size of the smaller repertoire. RTK rarefaction, the Chao1 estimator, and Recon v2.1 estimates of unobserved clonotypes were used to assess repertoire richness. OLGA was used to compute generation probabilities for all TCRbeta clonotypes that the gDNA method yielded from a handful of donors. This immuneACCESS table, as held by TCRdb, lists in-frame sequences with V and J called but not all clones. Of the missing ones, under half trace to an unresolved V gene in checked studies; the others have no known cause. The DNA gave D and trimming, while V, J and clone size come from that table. Counted in this sample were roughly 1,100,000 clones; around 74% of them appeared once. Less than 1.5% of the sample is in the top ten clones.

In its sample, this clone was seen once. The target of this receptor is not known. Base qualities are not at hand, and no much larger clone is one base apart. The CDR3 spans 14 residues, from the cysteine through the phenylalanine. The entry retains the CDR3 DNA only, 42 bases that are in frame from base 1. The germline V gene (reference sequence) gives CDR1 as SGHNT and CDR2 as YYREEE. Clipping removes 3 bases from V and 10 bases from J, with 5 as the unmatched junction base count. Healthy HIV-negative adults with no recently reported acute infections or vaccinations were included as donors. All donors were Caucasian adults living in Nashville, Tennessee, USA. CD4+ T cells were enriched by magnetic negative selection, after which naive cells were positively selected on CD45RA and the negative fraction was taken as the memory subset. Blood was collected by leukapheresis, and PBMCs were isolated by Ficoll-Histopaque density gradient centrifugation and then cryopreserved in liquid nitrogen vapor phase. Purity and quantity of every magnetically sorted T cell population were checked by analytical flow cytometry. Each sorted fraction had its genomic DNA isolated and then quantified by UV absorbance on a Nanodrop 2000c.

The clonotype originates from a man between 18 and 29 years old in good health. The V and J segments used are TRBV5-4 and TRBJ2-6, with 9 bases in between that match TRBD1. What was sequenced was memory CD4+ T cells sorted from blood. Reading the label with the study, this specimen's cell subset or site is: CD45RA-negative fraction. The DNA sequence reads TGTGCCAGCAGCTACCGGGACAGGGTGAACGTCCTGACTTTC. Translated, this gives CASSYRDRVNVLTF.